These 17 T cell receptor beta chains were sequenced from one sample in a study of blood T cell repertoires in COVID-19. Profiled with immunoSEQ multiplex PCR; TCRdb holds only in-frame clones, not every one. Of about 280,000 clones in the sample, just under 90% were seen once. Input material: PBMCs or T cells enriched from blood (not recorded which). Receptors originate from a woman aged 25 to 39 with acute COVID-19.

Only one count was recorded for this clone. This chain connects TRBV7-9 to TRBJ2-3; D gene unclear. Per the germline V gene, CDR1 is SEHNR and CDR2 is FQNEAQ (reference sequence). CDR3 length equals 13 residues. Trimming took 3 bases from V and 4 from J, leaving 8 bases between them. CDR3 sequence (DNA): TGTGCCAGCAGCTTGGTACTCTCAGATACGCAGTATTTT. Amino acids: CASSLVLSDTQYF.

This sequence joins TRBV2 and TRBJ1-2; 7 bases align to TRBD1. The ends lost 6 bases at V and 6 bases at J; junction bases unmatched: 4. Germline V gives CDR1 SNHLY, CDR2 FYNNEI. The CDR3 runs 12 residues. CDR3 coding DNA: TGTGCCAGCAGGACAGGGATCGATGGCTACACCTTC. This sequence encodes CASRTGIDGYTF.

This chain connects TRBV5-6 to TRBJ2-7; TRBD1 matches at 12 bases. Unmatched junction bases numbered 6, after V lost 3 bases and J lost 5 bases. This CDR3 contains 15 residues. Germline V gene lookup returns CDR1 SGHDT and CDR2 YYEEEE. The CDR3, as DNA: TGTGCCAGCAGCTCCTCGGGACAGGGGGCCCACGAGCAGTACTTC. Its translation is CASSSSGQGAHEQYF.

This CDR3 reads CASSKVRAGDSTDTQYF. CDR3 DNA sequence: TGTGCCAGCAGCAAAGTACGAGCGGGAGACAGCACAGATACGCAGTATTTT. The gene calls are TRBV21-1 and TRBJ2-3; the table gives TRBD2 as D, unverified against the DNA. TRBV21-1 is recorded as a pseudogene. This CDR3 has 17 residues.

The chain recombines TRBV2 with TRBJ1-2; 8 nucleotides line up with TRBD1. This CDR3 spans 13 amino acids. V was clipped by 6 bases and J by 6 bases; unmatched bases: 6. Germline loops: CDR1 SNHLY, CDR2 FYNNEI. The CDR3 loop reads CASREQGEDGYTF. The CDR3 DNA is TGTGCCAGCAGGGAACAGGGGGAAGATGGCTACACCTTC.

The chain uses TRBV2 and TRBJ2-7, with TRBD2 matching 13 bases. Germline trimming cut 3 bases from V and 4 bases from J; bases unmatched to any gene: 3. This CDR3 is built from 15 residues. Germline loops: CDR1 SNHLY, CDR2 FYNNEI. CDR3 region: CASSDLTSGRYEQYF. CDR3 nucleotide sequence: TGTGCCAGCAGTGACTTGACTAGCGGGAGGTACGAGCAGTACTTC. The variable domain in full, with the rest retrieved from reference TRBV2 and TRBJ2-7, is EPEVTQTPSHQVTQMGQEVILRCVPISNHLYFYWYRQILGQKVEFLVSFYNNEISEKSEIFDDQFSVERPDGSNFTLKIRSTKLEDSAMYFCASSDLTSGRYEQYFGPGTRLTVT.

This chain connects TRBV12-3 or TRBV12-4 to TRBJ1-1; TRBD1 aligns across 7 bases. CDR3 length: 13 amino acids. V dropped 6 bases and J dropped 5; count of bases not matched to a gene: 6. This CDR3 is CASSKTGFTEAFF. CDR3 coding DNA: TGTGCCAGCAGCAAGACAGGGTTTACTGAAGCTTTCTTT.

This chain uses TRBV25-1 with TRBJ2-1; the D is unclear. Germline V lookup: CDR1 MGHDK, CDR2 SYGVNS. V lost 1 base to trimming and J lost 10 bases, with 17 bases between them. The CDR3 totals 15 residues. CDR3 bases: TGTGCCAGCAGTGAATTGGTAGGATCCGTTAGCGAGCAGTTCTTC. It translates to CASSELVGSVSEQFF.

The chain links TRBV5-1 to TRBJ2-4; 7 bases align to TRBD1. Germline-derived CDR1 and CDR2 are SGHRS and YFSETQ. The CDR3 has 13 amino acids. After removal of 4 bases from V and 5 bases from J, the junction contained 3 bases not matched to a gene. CDR3 loop: CASSPGQENIQYF. In DNA form, the CDR3 reads TGCGCCAGCAGCCCCGGACAGGAAAACATTCAGTACTTC. The full variable domain, its missing parts supplied by reference TRBV5-1 and TRBJ2-4, is KAGVTQTPRYLIKTRGQQVTLSCSPISGHRSVSWYQQTPGQGLQFLFEYFSETQRNKGNFPGRFSGRQFSNSRSEMNVSTLELGDSALYLCASSPGQENIQYFGAGTRLSVL.

The chain recombines TRBV5-4 with TRBJ2-3; 9 bases line up with TRBD2. Germline V gives CDR1 SGHNT, CDR2 YYREEE (reference sequence). There are 16 residues in the CDR3. J lost 1 base, V lost 4 bases, and 7 bases had no gene match. CDR3 sequence: CASSLRLAARTDTQYF. CDR3 sequence (DNA): TGTGCCAGCAGCCTAAGACTAGCGGCACGCACAGATACGCAGTATTTT.

The chain uses TRBV28 and TRBJ1-5; perhaps TRBD1 as D (6 bases). Trimming pared 6 bases from V and 0 bases from J, leaving 15 bases between. The CDR3 has 16 residues. The germline V gene encodes CDR1 MDHEN and CDR2 SYDVKM. CDR3 in amino acids: CASRLWGGGSNQPQHF. CDR3 coding DNA: TGTGCCAGCAGGCTCTGGGGAGGGGGTAGCAATCAGCCCCAGCATTTT.

This chain joins TRBV28 and TRBJ2-7, with 12 nucleotides matching TRBD2. Germline V CDR1 and CDR2: MDHEN, SYDVKM. CDR3 length: 15 residues. The V gene end was trimmed by 2 bases and the J gene end by 4 bases; junction bases not matched to a gene: 3. The CDR3 protein is CASSLTSGRWYEQYF. DNA for the CDR3: TGTGCCAGCAGTTTAACTAGCGGGAGGTGGTACGAGCAGTACTTC. Supplemented by reference TRBV28 and TRBJ2-7, the full variable domain reads DVKVTQSSRYLVKRTGEKVFLECVQDMDHENMFWYRQDPGLGLRLIYFSYDVKMKEKGDIPEGYSVSREKKERFSLILESASTNQTSMYLCASSLTSGRWYEQYFGPGTRLTVT.

There are a few counts of this clone. The chain recombines TRBV5-6 with TRBJ1-6, with 7 bases lining up with TRBD1. Germline CDR1 and CDR2: SGHDT and YYEEEE. This CDR3 is 16 amino acids long. Trimming cost V 4 bases and J 9 bases; bases outside gene matches: 13. CDR3 loop: CASSRPGTARTSPLHF. The CDR3 bases are TGTGCCAGCAGCCGTCCGGGGACAGCTCGGACTTCACCCCTCCACTTT.

The chain couples TRBV19 to TRBJ2-7; D might be TRBD1 (5 bases). The germline V and J ends were trimmed by 4 bases and 1 base, with 8 bases remaining between them. CDR1 is LNHDA, CDR2 SQIVND, per germline (reference sequence). The CDR3 sequence is 13 residues long. The CDR3 loop reads CASSKDISYEQYF. CDR3 coding DNA: TGTGCCAGTAGTAAGGACATTTCCTACGAGCAGTACTTC.

J is TRBJ2-1 and V is TRBV11-3, with 9 bases that match TRBD2. CDR1 SGHNT and CDR2 YENEEA come from the germline V gene. The V and J ends lost 5 bases and 8 bases, in that order; junction bases with no gene match: 10. This CDR3 region has 15 residues. CDR3 region: CASSLGLAGRDEQFF. The CDR3 coding sequence is TGTGCCAGCAGCCTGGGGCTAGCGGGAAGGGATGAGCAGTTCTTC.

This clone was picked up a small number of times. The chain couples TRBV28 to TRBJ1-6; D perhaps matches TRBD1 (5 bases). The CDR3 sequence is 13 residues long. Between the trimmed V and J ends, which lost 3 bases and 10 bases, there was a span of 10 bases. From germline, CDR1 is MDHEN and CDR2 SYDVKM. The CDR3 reads CASSLGGRSPLHF. DNA for the CDR3: TGTGCCAGCAGTTTGGGGGGGAGGTCACCCCTCCACTTT. Based on the CDR3 plus reference TRBV28 and TRBJ1-6, the full variable domain is DVKVTQSSRYLVKRTGEKVFLECVQDMDHENMFWYRQDPGLGLRLIYFSYDVKMKEKGDIPEGYSVSREKKERFSLILESASTNQTSMYLCASSLGGRSPLHFGNGTRLTVT.

The chain has TRBV3-1 (or the pseudogene TRBV3-2) and TRBJ2-7; no definite D call. Trimming shortened V by 0 bases and J by 3 bases, and 12 bases separated the two germline ends. The CDR3 is 15 residues long. Germline values: CDR1 LGHDT, CDR2 YNNKEL (reference sequence). As DNA, the CDR3 is TGTGCCAGCAGCCAAGAGGGCAACTCAGACTACGAGCAGTACTTC. Translating it yields CASSQEGNSDYEQYF.